This note documents a single T cell receptor (beta chain) sequence. The data were taken from a study of blood T cell repertoires in COVID-19. Study background: Sites in the United States, Italy and Spain provided acute and convalescent COVID-19 samples. The analysed material was cDNA or gDNA that came from T cells, B-cell-depleted T cells, or PBMCs.

The germline V gene has CDR1 SGHNT and CDR2 YYREEE (reference sequence). Trimming cost V 5 bases and J 3 bases; bases outside gene matches: 14. The CDR3 loop spans 17 amino acids. As handled by the study authors: Quantification of nucleated cells was approximated via reference gene primer amplification. Profiled with immunoSEQ multiplex PCR; TCRdb holds only in-frame clones, not every one. The DNA gave D and trimming, while V, J and clone size come from that table. The sample shows 100,000 or so clones, 65% to 80% of them seen only once. The receptor comes from a woman between 70 and 85 years old with acute or convalescent COVID-19. The chain couples TRBV5-4 to TRBJ1-2; 9 positions agree with TRBD1. Sequenced: peripheral blood. The CDR3 region has the DNA TGTGCCAGCAGGACGGGACAGGGAGGTTCGGGGTACTATGGCTACACCTTC. It translates to CASRTGQGGSGYYGYTF. The variable domain in full, with the rest retrieved from reference TRBV5-4 and TRBJ1-2, is ETGVTQSPTHLIKTRGQQVTLRCSSQSGHNTVSWYQQALGQGPQFIFQYYREEENGRGNFPPRFSGLQFPNYSSELNVNALELDDSALYLCASRTGQGGSGYYGYTFGSGTRLTVV.